This paragraph reports one T cell receptor (beta chain). V was shortened by 0 bases and J by 7 bases, with 6 bases between the two germline ends. Germline V CDR1 and CDR2: SGHVS, FNYEAQ. This CDR3 is 13 amino acids long. The data belong to a study of blood T cell repertoires in COVID-19. At the level of the study: PBMCs, B-cell-depleted T cells, or T cells were the source of the cDNA or gDNA that made up the material.

Cohorts were determined from participant-reported clinical history. The protocol was immunoSEQ multiplex PCR, while the TCRdb copy is restricted to in-frame clones and leaves out a portion. The sample carries about 320,000 clones, 85% to 90% recorded once. The origin of this receptor is a woman between 18 and 29 years old who had recovered from COVID-19. The sample was PBMCs or T cells enriched from blood (not recorded which). The chain is built from TRBV7-6 and TRBJ2-2, with D possibly TRBD1 on 6 matching bases. CDR3: CASSLAGGGELFF. CDR3 coding DNA: TGTGCCAGCAGCTTAGCAGGGGGCGGGGAGCTGTTTTTT.